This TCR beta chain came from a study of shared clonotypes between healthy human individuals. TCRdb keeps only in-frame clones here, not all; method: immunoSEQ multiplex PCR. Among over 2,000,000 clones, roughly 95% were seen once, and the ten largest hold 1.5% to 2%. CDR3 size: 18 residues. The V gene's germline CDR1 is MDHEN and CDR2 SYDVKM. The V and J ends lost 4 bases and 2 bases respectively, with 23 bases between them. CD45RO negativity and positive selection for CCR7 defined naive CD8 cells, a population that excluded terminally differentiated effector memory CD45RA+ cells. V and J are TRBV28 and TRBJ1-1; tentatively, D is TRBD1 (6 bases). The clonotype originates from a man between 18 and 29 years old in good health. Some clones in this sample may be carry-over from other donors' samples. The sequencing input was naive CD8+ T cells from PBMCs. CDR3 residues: CASSYTQKLSGDNTEAFF. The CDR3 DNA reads TGTGCCAGCAGTTACACCCAAAAATTATCAGGGGATAACACTGAAGCTTTCTTT.